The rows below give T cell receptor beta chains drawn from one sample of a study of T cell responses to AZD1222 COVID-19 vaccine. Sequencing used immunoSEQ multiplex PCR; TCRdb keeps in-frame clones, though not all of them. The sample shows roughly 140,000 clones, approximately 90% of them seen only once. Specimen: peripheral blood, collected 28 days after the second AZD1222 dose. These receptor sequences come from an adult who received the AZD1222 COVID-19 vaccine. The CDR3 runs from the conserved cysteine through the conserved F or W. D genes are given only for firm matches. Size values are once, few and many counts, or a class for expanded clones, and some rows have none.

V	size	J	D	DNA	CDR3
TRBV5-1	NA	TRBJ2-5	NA	TGCGCCAGCAGCACCAACCGGGACTACCAAGAGACCCAGTACTTC	CASSTNRDYQETQYF
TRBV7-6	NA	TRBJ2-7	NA	TGTGCCAGCAGCCCGGCGGGAAACGAGCAGTACTTC	CASSPAGNEQYF
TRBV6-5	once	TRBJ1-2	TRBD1	TGTGCCAGCAGTCCCCGGGACAGCTATGGCTACACCTTC	CASSPRDSYGYTF
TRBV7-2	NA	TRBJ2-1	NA	TGTGCCAGCAGCTTAATGATGGCTAGCGACTACAATGAGCAGTTCTTC	CASSLMMASDYNEQFF
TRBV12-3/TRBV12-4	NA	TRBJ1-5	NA	TGTGCCAGCAGCCCCGGGCGTAATCAGCCCCAGCATTTT	CASSPGRNQPQHF
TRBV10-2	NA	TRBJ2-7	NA	TGCGCCAGCAGTGAGTCGACCGGGGTCCGGTACGAGCAGTACTTC	CASSESTGVRYEQYF
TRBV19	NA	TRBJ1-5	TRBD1	TGTGCCAGTAGCCCCGGGACAGGGGCCGGCAATCAGCCCCAGCATTTT	CASSPGTGAGNQPQHF
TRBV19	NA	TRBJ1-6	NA	TGTGCCAGCCGTCTGGGGGATTCACCCCTCCACTTT	CASRLGDSPLHF
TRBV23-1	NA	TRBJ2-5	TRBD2	TGCGCCAGCAGTCAAAGTGGACTAGCGGGAGCCGGGGGGACCCAGTACTTC	CASSQSGLAGAGGTQYF
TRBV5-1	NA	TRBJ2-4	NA	TGCGCCAGCAGCTTGGTTCCCGGAGGCGAAGCCAAAAACATTCAGTACTTC	CASSLVPGGEAKNIQYF
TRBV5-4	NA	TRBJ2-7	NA	TGTGCCAGCAGGCCCCAGGGTAGGTACGAGCAGTACTTC	CASRPQGRYEQYF
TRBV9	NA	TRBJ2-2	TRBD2	TGTGCCAGCAGCCGGGACCAGCGGGGAACCGGGGAGCTGTTTTTT	CASSRDQRGTGELFF
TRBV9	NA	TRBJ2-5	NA	TGTGCCAGCAGCGTATGGGCTAGCGAAGAGACCCAGTACTTC	CASSVWASEETQYF
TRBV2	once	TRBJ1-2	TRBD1	TGTGCCAGCGCCCGCGGGACAGGGGATGTGGGCTACACCTTC	CASARGTGDVGYTF